Below are 18 T cell receptor beta chains sequenced from a single sample in a study of regulatory and conventional T cells in RAG deficiency. Regulatory T cells were sorted from blood as CD4+ CD25-high CD127-low cells. The assay was immunoSEQ multiplex PCR, and TCRdb's table has in-frame clones only and misses some. The sample has roughly 30,000 clones, 85% to 95% seen once. This same sample was also taken into another study, of regulatory T cells. Turning to that study: Primers: 52 TRBV forward and 13 TRBJ reverse.

The sample comprised Tregs sorted from blood. The receptors come from a human donor in good health.

J is TRBJ1-2 and V is TRBV7-8, with D unresolved. Trimming pared 1 base from V and 8 bases from J, leaving 23 bases between. CDR1 and CDR2 from the germline V gene are SGHVS and FQNEAQ. The CDR3 is 17 residues long. Here the CDR3 reads CASSLGTMGKLGRGYTF. CDR3 sequence (DNA): TGTGCCAGCAGCTTAGGAACAATGGGGAAGTTGGGCCGAGGCTACACCTTC.

J is TRBJ1-2 and V is TRBV9; 8 bases are a match to TRBD1. This CDR3 is 15 amino acids long. Germline lookup yields CDR1 SGDLS and CDR2 YYNGEE. Germline trimming cut 6 bases from V and 4 bases from J; bases unmatched to any gene: 11. The CDR3 coding sequence is TGTGCCAGCAACCTCGGCCCAGGGGGCGGCTATGGCTACACCTTC. The encoded protein is CASNLGPGGGYGYTF.

This clone is a singleton in its sample. This sequence joins TRBV25-1 and TRBJ1-1; TRBD1 matches at 9 bases. Per the germline V gene, CDR1 is MGHDK and CDR2 is SYGVNS. Unmatched junction bases numbered 3, after V lost 6 bases and J lost 1 base. The CDR3 loop spans 14 amino acids. The CDR3 spells CASSRTGANTEAFF. In DNA form, the CDR3 reads TGTGCCAGCAGCCGGACAGGGGCGAACACTGAAGCTTTCTTT.

This clone was found a few times. V is TRBV5-1 and J is TRBJ1-1; possible D gene TRBD1, 6 bases. The germline CDR1 and CDR2 sequences are SGHRS and YFSETQ. Trimming stripped 4 bases from V and 1 base from J, with 14 bases between. CDR3 size: 15 residues. In DNA form, the CDR3 reads TGCGCCAGCAGCCAACAGGGCACGCAGAACACTGAAGCTTTCTTT. Its protein is CASSQQGTQNTEAFF.

The V call is TRBV9, the J call TRBJ1-2; D remains unclear. The CDR3 covers 13 residues. V lost 4 bases and J lost 4, with 11 bases in between. Germline V gene data show CDR1 as SGDLS and CDR2 as YYNGEE. CDR3 sequence: CASSRVSVYGYTF. Here the CDR3 DNA reads TGTGCCAGCAGCCGTGTCAGTGTCTATGGCTACACCTTC.

J is TRBJ1-4 and V is TRBV6-1; TRBD1 is a possible D gene (6 bases). Germline assignment: CDR1 MNHNS and CDR2 SASEGT. This CDR3 comprises 14 residues. Trimming pared 10 bases from V and 5 bases from J, leaving 17 bases between. The chain's CDR3 is CATKKDRWNEKLFF. The CDR3 DNA follows: TGTGCCACAAAGAAAGACAGGTGGAATGAAAAACTGTTTTTT.

This rearrangement joins TRBV6-1 to TRBJ1-6; D gene ambiguous. The CDR3 contains 14 residues. V lost 4 bases, J lost 5 bases, and 9 bases lay in between. Germline V gives CDR1 MNHNS, CDR2 SASEGT. This chain's CDR3 is CASSVYKHNSPLHF. The CDR3 DNA reads TGTGCCAGCAGTGTTTACAAGCATAATTCACCCCTCCACTTT.

This chain links TRBV2 with TRBJ1-2, with a tentative D call TRBD1 (5 bases). V lost 1 base and J 2 bases, leaving 8 bases between the germline ends. CDR1 and CDR2 (germline): SNHLY, FYNNEI. The CDR3 spans 14 residues. The CDR3 loop is CASSEVGVNYGYTF. The CDR3 DNA reads TGTGCCAGCAGTGAAGTAGGGGTGAACTATGGCTACACCTTC. The whole variable domain, filled in from reference TRBV2 and TRBJ1-2, reads EPEVTQTPSHQVTQMGQEVILRCVPISNHLYFYWYRQILGQKVEFLVSFYNNEISEKSEIFDDQFSVERPDGSNFTLKIRSTKLEDSAMYFCASSEVGVNYGYTFGSGTRLTVV.

V gene TRBV30 combines with J gene TRBJ2-4; D is uncertain. The CDR3 sequence is 16 residues long. V lost 2 bases to trimming and J lost 0 bases, with 14 bases between them. CDR1 and CDR2 (germline): GTSNPN, SVGIG (reference sequence). CDR3: CAWSPRSILAKNIQYF. The CDR3, as DNA: TGTGCCTGGAGTCCGAGATCAATATTAGCCAAAAACATTCAGTACTTC. Full variable domain (remainder filled in from reference TRBV30 and TRBJ2-4): SQTIHQWPATLVQPVGSPLSLECTVEGTSNPNLYWYRQAAGRGLQLLFYSVGIGQISSEVPQNLSASRPQDRQFILSSKKLLLSDSGFYLCAWSPRSILAKNIQYFGAGTRLSVL.

J is TRBJ2-7 and V is TRBV6-1; TRBD1 matches at 7 bases. Per germline, CDR1 MNHNS and CDR2 SASEGT. V gave up 4 bases and J gave up 0 bases; unmatched junction bases: 9. The CDR3 covers 16 residues. CDR3 amino acids: CASSVPGTARSYEQYF. CDR3 coding DNA: TGTGCCAGCAGTGTTCCAGGGACAGCTCGCTCCTACGAGCAGTACTTC.

This chain uses TRBV27 with TRBJ1-6, with D possibly matching TRBD1 (6 bases). Trimming removed 5 bases from V and 5 bases from J, with 19 bases in between. Germline V gives CDR1 MNHEY, CDR2 SMNVEV (reference sequence). CDR3 length: 17 residues. This CDR3 reads CASSPSTWTANNSPLHF. The CDR3 DNA is TGTGCCAGCAGTCCATCGACCTGGACAGCTAATAATTCACCCCTCCACTTT.

V and J are TRBV5-1 and TRBJ2-2; 9 positions agree with TRBD1. V shed 0 bases and J 4 bases; nucleotides not matched to a gene: 7. Germline-derived CDR1 and CDR2 are SGHRS and YFSETQ. The CDR3 runs 17 residues. The CDR3 DNA is TGCGCCAGCAGCTTGGCCAGTAGGACAGGGGTCACCGGGGAGCTGTTTTTT. It translates to CASSLASRTGVTGELFF.

This sequence joins TRBV30 and TRBJ1-6, with TRBD1 as a possible D gene (5 bases). The CDR3 contains 13 residues. V was pared by 4 bases and J by 7 bases, with 11 bases between. Germline lookup yields CDR1 GTSNPN and CDR2 SVGIG (reference sequence). This CDR3 reads CAWTPGSNSPLHF. Written as DNA, the CDR3 is TGTGCCTGGACCCCAGGGAGCAATTCACCCCTCCACTTT.

The V gene is TRBV7-2, the J gene TRBJ2-1; unclear D gene. From germline, CDR1 is SGHTA and CDR2 FQGNSA. The ends were cut back, 2 bases at V and 6 bases at J, with 8 bases in the middle. The CDR3 has 13 residues. Here the CDR3 reads CASSLLPANEQFF. The CDR3 DNA is TGTGCCAGCAGCTTACTTCCGGCCAATGAGCAGTTCTTC.

The rearrangement links TRBV5-1 to TRBJ1-1; D gene ambiguous. Germline-derived CDR1 and CDR2 are SGHRS and YFSETQ. V was cut by 2 bases and J by 1 base, with 6 bases left in between. The CDR3 is 13 residues long. CDR3: CASSFHQNTEAFF. In DNA, the CDR3 is TGCGCCAGCAGCTTCCACCAGAACACTGAAGCTTTCTTT.

This clone occurred once. This chain links TRBV30 with TRBJ1-2; D ambiguous. CDR1 and CDR2 (germline): GTSNPN, SVGIG (reference sequence). There are 12 residues in the CDR3. Trimming removed 0 bases at V and 5 bases at J, with 7 bases between. Here the CDR3 reads CAWSVPRYGYTF. The DNA for the CDR3 is TGTGCCTGGAGTGTACCCAGGTATGGCTACACCTTC.

The CDR3 sequence is CASSLGGGYGYTF. CDR3 DNA sequence: TGTGCCAGCAGCTTAGGAGGGGGCTATGGCTACACCTTC. This sequence joins TRBV7-3 and TRBJ1-2; tentatively, D is TRBD1 (6 bases). The ends were cut back, 2 bases at V and 4 bases at J, with 8 bases in the middle. Germline V gene lookup returns CDR1 SGHTA and CDR2 FQGTGA. The CDR3 consists of 13 residues.

The rearrangement joins TRBV7-3 to TRBJ2-3; 7 bases are shared with TRBD1. This CDR3 is 15 amino acids long. V dropped 5 bases and J dropped 3; count of bases not matched to a gene: 8. Germline V gene sequence: CDR1 SGHTA, CDR2 FQGTGA. The CDR3 sequence: CASSPTGARTDTQYF. For the CDR3, the DNA is TGTGCCAGCAGCCCAACAGGGGCTAGGACAGATACGCAGTATTTT. Full variable domain (remainder filled in from reference TRBV7-3 and TRBJ2-3): GAGVSQTPSNKVTEKGKYVELRCDPISGHTALYWYRQSLGQGPEFLIYFQGTGAADDSGLPNDRFFAVRPEGSVSTLKIQRTERGDSAVYLCASSPTGARTDTQYFGPGTRLTVL.